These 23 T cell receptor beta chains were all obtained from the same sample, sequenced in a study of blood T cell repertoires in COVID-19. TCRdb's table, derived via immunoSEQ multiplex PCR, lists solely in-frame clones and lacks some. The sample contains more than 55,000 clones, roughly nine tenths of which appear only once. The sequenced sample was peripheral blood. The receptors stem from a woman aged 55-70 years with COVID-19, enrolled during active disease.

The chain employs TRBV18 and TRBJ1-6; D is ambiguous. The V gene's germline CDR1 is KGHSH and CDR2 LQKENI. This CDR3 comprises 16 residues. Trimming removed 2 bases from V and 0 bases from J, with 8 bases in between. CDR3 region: CASSPTGSSYNSPLHF. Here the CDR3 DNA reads TGTGCCAGCTCACCAACGGGGAGCTCCTATAATTCACCCCTCCACTTT.

CDR3 protein: CASRILGQGIQPQHF. The CDR3, as DNA: TGTGCCAGCAGAATCCTAGGACAGGGAATACAGCCCCAGCATTTT. The J gene is TRBJ1-5, the V gene TRBV27; 8 bases map to TRBD1. The V and J ends lost 6 bases and 7 bases, in that order; junction bases with no gene match: 11. The CDR3 extends over 15 amino acids. In germline, CDR1 is MNHEY, CDR2 SMNVEV (reference sequence).

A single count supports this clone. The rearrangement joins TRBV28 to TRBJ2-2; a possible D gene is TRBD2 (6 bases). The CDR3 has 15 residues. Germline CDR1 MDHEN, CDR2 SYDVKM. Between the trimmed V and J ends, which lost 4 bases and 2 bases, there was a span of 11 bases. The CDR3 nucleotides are TGTGCCAGCAGTTGGAGTAGCGGTAACACCGGGGAGCTGTTTTTT. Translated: CASSWSSGNTGELFF.

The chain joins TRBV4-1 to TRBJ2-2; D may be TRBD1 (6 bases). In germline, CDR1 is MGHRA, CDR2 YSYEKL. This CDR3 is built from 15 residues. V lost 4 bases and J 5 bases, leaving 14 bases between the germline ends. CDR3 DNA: TGCGCCAGCAGCCCCTGGACAGCCAGGACCGGGGAGCTGTTTTTT. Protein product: CASSPWTARTGELFF.

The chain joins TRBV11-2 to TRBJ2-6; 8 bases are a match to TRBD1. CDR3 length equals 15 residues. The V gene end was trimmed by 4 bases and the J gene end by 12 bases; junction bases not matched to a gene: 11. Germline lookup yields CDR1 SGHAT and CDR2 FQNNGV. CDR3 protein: CASSSYRDRPGVLTF. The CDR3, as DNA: TGTGCCAGCAGCTCGTACCGGGACAGGCCCGGCGTCCTGACTTTC.

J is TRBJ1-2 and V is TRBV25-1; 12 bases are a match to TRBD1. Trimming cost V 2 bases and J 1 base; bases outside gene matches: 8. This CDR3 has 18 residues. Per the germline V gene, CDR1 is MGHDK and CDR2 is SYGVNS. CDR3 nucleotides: TGTGCCAGCAGTGAAGTTGGGACAGGGGGCCGGGGTAACTATGGCTACACCTTC. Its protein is CASSEVGTGGRGNYGYTF.

CDR3 sequence reads: CASSQESGHSSTEAFF. The CDR3 nucleotides are TGCGCCAGCAGCCAAGAAAGTGGACATTCGAGCACTGAAGCTTTCTTT. The chain couples TRBV4-1 to TRBJ1-1, with a possible D match to TRBD1 (5 bases). The V end was cut by 0 bases, the J end by 4 bases, with 15 bases between. The CDR3 spans 16 residues. CDR1 is MGHRA, CDR2 YSYEKL, per germline.

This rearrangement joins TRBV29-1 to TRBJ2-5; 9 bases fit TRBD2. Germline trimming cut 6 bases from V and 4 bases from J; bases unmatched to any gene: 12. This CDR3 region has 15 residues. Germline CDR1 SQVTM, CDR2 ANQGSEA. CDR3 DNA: TGCAGCGTGGGAGGGACTAGCAAGGTGGGAGAGACCCAGTACTTC. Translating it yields CSVGGTSKVGETQYF.

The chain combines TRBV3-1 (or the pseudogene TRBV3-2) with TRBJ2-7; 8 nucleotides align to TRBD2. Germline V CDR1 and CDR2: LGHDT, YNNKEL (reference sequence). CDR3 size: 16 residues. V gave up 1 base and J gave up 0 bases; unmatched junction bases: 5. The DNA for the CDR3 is TGTGCCAGCAGCCAAGTGGGTCTAGCGGGCTCCTACGAGCAGTACTTC. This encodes CASSQVGLAGSYEQYF.

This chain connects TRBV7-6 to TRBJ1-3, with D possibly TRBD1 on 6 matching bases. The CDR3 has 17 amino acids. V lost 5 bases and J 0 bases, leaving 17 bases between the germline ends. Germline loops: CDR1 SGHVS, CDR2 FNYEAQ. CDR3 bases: TGTGCCAGCAGCCTAACGACAGGAGGCTTCTCTGGAAACACCATATATTTT. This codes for CASSLTTGGFSGNTIYF.

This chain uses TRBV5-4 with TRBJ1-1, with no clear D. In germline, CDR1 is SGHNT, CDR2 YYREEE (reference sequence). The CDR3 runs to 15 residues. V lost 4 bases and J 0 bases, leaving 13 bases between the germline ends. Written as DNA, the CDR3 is TGTGCCAGCAGCCTCGGACTAATCATGAACACTGAAGCTTTCTTT. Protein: CASSLGLIMNTEAFF.

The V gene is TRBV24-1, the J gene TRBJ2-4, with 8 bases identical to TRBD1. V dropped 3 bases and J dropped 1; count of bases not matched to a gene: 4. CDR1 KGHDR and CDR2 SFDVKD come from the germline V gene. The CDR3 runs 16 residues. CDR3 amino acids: CATSDPQGAAKNIQYF. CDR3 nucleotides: TGTGCCACCAGTGATCCCCAGGGGGCGGCCAAAAACATTCAGTACTTC.

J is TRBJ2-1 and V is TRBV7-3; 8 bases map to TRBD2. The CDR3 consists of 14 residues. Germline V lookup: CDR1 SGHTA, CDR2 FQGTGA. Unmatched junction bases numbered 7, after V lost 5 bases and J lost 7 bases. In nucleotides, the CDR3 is TGTGCCAGCAGCCAGAGCGGGAGCTTTAATGAGCAGTTCTTC. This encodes CASSQSGSFNEQFF.

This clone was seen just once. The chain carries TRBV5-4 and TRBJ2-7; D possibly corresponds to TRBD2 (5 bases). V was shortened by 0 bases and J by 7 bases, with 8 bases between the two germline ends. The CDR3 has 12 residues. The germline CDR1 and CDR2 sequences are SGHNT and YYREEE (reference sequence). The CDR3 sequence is CASSLAQREQYF. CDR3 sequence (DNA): TGTGCCAGCAGCTTGGCACAGCGGGAGCAGTACTTC.

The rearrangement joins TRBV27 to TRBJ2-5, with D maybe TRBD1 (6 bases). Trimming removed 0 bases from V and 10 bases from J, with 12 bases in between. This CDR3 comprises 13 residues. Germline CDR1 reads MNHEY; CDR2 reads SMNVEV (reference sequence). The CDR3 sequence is CASSLSQGLGQYF. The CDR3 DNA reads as TGTGCCAGCAGTTTATCGCAGGGGCTCGGCCAGTACTTC.

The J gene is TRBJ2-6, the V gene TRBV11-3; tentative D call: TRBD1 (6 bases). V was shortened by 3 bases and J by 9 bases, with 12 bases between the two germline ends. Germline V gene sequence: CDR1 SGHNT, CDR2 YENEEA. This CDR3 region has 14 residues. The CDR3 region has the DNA TGTGCCAGCAGCTTCAAGGGGGACCTCAACGTCCTGACTTTC. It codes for CASSFKGDLNVLTF.

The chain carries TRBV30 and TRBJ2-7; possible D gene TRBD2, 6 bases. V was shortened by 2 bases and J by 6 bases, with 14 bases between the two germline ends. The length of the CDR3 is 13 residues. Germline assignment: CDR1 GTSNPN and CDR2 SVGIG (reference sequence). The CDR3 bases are TGTGCCTGGAGTCCCGGGAGCTTCAGCGAGCAGTACTTC. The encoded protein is CAWSPGSFSEQYF.

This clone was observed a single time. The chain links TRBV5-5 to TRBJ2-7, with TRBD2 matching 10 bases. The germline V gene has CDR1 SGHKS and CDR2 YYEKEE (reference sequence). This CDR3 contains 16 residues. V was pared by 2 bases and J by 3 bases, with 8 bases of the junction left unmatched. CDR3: CASSFRSSGGNYEQYF. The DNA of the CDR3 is TGTGCCAGCAGCTTTCGTTCTAGCGGGGGAAACTACGAGCAGTACTTC.

The CDR3 protein is CATSGTGRNTIYF. The CDR3 DNA follows: TGTGCCACCAGCGGGACAGGGCGAAACACCATATATTTT. The chain joins TRBV15 to TRBJ1-3; TRBD1 matches at 9 bases. This CDR3 has 13 residues. CDR1 is LNHNV, CDR2 YYDKDF, per germline (reference sequence). Unmatched junction bases numbered 1, after V lost 5 bases and J lost 5 bases.

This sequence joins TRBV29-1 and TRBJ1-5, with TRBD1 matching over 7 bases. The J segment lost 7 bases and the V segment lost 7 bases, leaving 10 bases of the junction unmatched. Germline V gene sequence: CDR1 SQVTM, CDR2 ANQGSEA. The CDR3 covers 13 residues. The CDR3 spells CSGLTGTGQPQHF. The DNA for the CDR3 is TGCAGCGGGCTGACAGGGACGGGACAGCCCCAGCATTTT.

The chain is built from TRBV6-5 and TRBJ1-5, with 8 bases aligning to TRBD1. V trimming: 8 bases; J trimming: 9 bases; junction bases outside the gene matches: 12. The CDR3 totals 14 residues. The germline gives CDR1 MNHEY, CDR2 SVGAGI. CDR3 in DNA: TGTGCCAGCGGAACGACAGGGGAGAAGAGGCCCCAGCATTTT. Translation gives CASGTTGEKRPQHF.

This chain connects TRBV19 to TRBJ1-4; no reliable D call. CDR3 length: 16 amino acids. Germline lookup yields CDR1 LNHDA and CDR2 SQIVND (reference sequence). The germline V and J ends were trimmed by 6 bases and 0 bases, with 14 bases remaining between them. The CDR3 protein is CASRAGPYPTNEKLFF. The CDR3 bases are TGTGCCAGTAGGGCAGGCCCCTATCCAACTAATGAAAAACTGTTTTTT.

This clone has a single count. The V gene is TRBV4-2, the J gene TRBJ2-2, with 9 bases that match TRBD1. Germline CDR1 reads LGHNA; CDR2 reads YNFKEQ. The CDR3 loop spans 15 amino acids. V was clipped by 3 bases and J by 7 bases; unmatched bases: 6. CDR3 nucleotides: TGTGCCAGCAGCCAGGAGGGACAGGGTCACGGGGAGCTGTTTTTT. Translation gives CASSQEGQGHGELFF.